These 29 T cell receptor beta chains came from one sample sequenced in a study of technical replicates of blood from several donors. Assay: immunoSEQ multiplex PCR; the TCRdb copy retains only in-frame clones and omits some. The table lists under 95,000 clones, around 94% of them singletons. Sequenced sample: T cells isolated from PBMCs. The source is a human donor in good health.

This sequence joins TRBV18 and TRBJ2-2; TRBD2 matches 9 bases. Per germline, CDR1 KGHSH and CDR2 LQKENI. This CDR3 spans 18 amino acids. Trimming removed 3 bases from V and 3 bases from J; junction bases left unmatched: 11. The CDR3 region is CASSPAPISGRHTGELFF. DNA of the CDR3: TGTGCCAGCTCACCGGCTCCAATTAGCGGGAGACACACCGGGGAGCTGTTTTTT.

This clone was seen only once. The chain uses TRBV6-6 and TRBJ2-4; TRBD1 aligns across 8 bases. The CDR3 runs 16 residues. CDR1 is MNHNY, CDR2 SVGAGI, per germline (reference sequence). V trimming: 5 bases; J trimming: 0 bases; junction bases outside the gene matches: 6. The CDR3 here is CASSRWTGLAKNIQYF. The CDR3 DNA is TGTGCCAGCAGTCGTTGGACAGGGCTAGCCAAAAACATTCAGTACTTC.

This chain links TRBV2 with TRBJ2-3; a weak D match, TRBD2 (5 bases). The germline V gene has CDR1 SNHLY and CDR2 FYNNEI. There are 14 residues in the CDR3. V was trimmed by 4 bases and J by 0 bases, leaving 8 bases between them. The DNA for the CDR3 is TGTGCCAGCAGTGTCATAGCGAGCACAGATACGCAGTATTTT. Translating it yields CASSVIASTDTQYF.

The CDR3 region has the DNA TGTGCCAGCAGTGAATGGGCGGGGCCCTCCTACGAGCAGTACTTC. Its translation is CASSEWAGPSYEQYF. The rearrangement links TRBV2 to TRBJ2-7; tentatively, D is TRBD2 (6 bases). CDR3 length: 15 amino acids. V was pared by 2 bases and J by 0 bases, with 11 bases between. From germline, CDR1 is SNHLY and CDR2 FYNNEI.

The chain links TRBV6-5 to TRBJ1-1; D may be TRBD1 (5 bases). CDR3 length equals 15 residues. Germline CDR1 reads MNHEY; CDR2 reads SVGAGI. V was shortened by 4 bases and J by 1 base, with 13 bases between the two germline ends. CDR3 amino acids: CASSLITGPNTEAFF. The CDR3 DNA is TGTGCCAGCAGTTTAATTACAGGACCGAACACTGAAGCTTTCTTT.

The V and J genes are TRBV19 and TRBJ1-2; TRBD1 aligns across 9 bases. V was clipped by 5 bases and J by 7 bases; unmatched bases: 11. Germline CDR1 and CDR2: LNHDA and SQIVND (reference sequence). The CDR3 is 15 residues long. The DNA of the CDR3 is TGTGCCAGTAGTCTACACAGGGGGCGCGGGGTTGGCTACACCTTC. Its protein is CASSLHRGRGVGYTF.

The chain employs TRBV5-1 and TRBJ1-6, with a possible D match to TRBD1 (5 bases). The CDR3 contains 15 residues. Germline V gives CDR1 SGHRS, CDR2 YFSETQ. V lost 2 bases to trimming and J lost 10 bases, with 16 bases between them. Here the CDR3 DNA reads TGCGCCAGCAGCTTAGGGGAGGGGATCGGGTCACCCCTCCACTTT. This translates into CASSLGEGIGSPLHF.

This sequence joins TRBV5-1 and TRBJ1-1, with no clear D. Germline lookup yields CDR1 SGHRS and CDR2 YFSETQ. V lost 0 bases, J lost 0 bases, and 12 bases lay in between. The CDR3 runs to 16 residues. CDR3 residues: CASSLGSGGLNTEAFF. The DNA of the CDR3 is TGCGCCAGCAGCTTGGGATCAGGCGGGTTGAACACTGAAGCTTTCTTT.

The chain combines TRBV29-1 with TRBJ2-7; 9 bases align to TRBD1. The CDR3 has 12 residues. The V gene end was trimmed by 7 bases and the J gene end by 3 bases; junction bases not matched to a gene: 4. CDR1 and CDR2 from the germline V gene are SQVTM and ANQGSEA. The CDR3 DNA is TGCAGCGGACAGGGGGAGTACTACGAGCAGTACTTC. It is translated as CSGQGEYYEQYF.

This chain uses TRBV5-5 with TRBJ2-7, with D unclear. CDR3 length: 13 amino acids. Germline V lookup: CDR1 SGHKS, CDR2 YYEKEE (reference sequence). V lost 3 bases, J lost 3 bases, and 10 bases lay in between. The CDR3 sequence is CASSSPLNYEQYF. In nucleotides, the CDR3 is TGTGCCAGCAGCTCCCCCCTAAACTACGAGCAGTACTTC.

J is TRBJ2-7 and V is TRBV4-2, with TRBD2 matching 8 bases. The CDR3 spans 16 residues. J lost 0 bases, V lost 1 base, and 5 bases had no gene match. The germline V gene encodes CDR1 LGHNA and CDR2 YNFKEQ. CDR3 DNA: TGTGCCAGCAGCCAAGTAGAACTAGCGGCCTCCTACGAGCAGTACTTC. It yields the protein CASSQVELAASYEQYF.

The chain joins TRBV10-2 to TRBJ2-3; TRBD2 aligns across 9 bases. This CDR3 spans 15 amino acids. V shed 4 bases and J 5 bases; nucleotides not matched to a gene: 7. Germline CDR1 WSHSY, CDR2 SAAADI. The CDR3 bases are TGCGCCAGCAGTGGAGGGACTAGCCCGATAGATACGCAGTATTTT. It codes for CASSGGTSPIDTQYF.

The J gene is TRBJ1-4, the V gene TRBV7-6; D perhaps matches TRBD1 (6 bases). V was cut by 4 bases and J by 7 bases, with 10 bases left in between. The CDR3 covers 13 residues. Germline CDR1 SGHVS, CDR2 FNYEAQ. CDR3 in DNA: TGTGCCAGCAGCTCTGGGGGCGGTGAAAAACTGTTTTTT. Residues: CASSSGGGEKLFF.

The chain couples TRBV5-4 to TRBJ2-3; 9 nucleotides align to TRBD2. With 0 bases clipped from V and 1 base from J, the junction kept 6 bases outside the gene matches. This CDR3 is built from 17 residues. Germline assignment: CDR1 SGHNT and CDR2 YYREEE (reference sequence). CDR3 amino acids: CASSLAGRGGRTDTQYF. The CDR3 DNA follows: TGTGCCAGCAGCTTGGCCGGGCGGGGGGGTCGCACAGATACGCAGTATTTT.

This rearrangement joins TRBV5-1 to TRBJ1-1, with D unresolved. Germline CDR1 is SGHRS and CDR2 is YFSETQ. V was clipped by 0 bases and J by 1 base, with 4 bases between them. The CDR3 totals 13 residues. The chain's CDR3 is CASSLGPNTEAFF. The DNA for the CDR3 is TGCGCCAGCAGCTTGGGGCCGAACACTGAAGCTTTCTTT.

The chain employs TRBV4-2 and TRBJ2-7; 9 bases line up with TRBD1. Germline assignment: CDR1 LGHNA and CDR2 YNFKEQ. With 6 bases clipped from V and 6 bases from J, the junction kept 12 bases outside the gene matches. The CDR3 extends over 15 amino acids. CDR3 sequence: CASSYSGQGLSEQYF. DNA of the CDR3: TGTGCCAGCAGTTACTCCGGACAGGGGCTTAGCGAGCAGTACTTC.

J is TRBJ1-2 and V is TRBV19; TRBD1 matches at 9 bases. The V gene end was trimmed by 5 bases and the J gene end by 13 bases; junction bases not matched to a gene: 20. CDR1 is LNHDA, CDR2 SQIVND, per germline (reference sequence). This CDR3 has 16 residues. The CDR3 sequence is CASSRPGESGTGTGTF. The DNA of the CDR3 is TGTGCCAGTAGTCGCCCAGGAGAATCCGGGACAGGGACCGGCACCTTC.

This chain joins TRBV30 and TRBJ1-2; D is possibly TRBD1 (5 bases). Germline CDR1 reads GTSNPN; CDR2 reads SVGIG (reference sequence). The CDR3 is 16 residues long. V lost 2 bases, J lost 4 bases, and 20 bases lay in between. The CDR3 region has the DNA TGTGCCTGGAGTTGGTTGGGGGACTCTGCGAGCTATGGCTACACCTTC. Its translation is CAWSWLGDSASYGYTF.

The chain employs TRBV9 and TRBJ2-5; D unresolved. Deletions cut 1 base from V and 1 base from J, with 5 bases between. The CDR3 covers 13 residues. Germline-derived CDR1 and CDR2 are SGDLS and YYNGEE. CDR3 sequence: CASSVYSQETQYF. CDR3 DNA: TGTGCCAGCAGCGTATACAGCCAAGAGACCCAGTACTTC.

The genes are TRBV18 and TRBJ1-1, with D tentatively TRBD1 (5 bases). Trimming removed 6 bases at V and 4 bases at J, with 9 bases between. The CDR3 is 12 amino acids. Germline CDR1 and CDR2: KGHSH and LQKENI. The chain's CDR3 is CASSSTGTEAFF. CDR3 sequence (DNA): TGTGCCAGCTCCAGTACAGGCACTGAAGCTTTCTTT.

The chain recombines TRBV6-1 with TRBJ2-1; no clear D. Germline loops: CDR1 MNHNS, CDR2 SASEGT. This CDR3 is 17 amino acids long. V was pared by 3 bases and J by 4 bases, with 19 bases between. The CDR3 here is CASSDGRWASSYNEQFF. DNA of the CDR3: TGTGCCAGCAGTGACGGTCGCTGGGCATCCTCTTACAATGAGCAGTTCTTC.

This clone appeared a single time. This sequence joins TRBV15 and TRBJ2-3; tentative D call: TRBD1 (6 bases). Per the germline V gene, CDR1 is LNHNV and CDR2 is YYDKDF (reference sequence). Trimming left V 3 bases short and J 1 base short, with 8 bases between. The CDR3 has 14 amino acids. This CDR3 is CATSRTGRTDTQYF. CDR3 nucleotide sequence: TGTGCCACCAGCAGGACAGGACGCACAGATACGCAGTATTTT.

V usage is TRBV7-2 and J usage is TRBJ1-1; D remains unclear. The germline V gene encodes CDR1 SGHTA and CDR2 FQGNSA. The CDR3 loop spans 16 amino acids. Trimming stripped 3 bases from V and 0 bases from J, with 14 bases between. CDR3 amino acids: CASSLWNVGLNTEAFF. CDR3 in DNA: TGTGCCAGCAGCTTGTGGAACGTCGGGTTGAACACTGAAGCTTTCTTT.

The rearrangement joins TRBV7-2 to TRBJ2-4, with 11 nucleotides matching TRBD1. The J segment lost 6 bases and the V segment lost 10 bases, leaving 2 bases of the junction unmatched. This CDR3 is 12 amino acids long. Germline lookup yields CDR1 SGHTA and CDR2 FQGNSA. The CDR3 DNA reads TGTGCCACCGGGACAGGGGGAAACATTCAGTACTTC. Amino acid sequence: CATGTGGNIQYF.

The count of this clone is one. CDR3 protein: CASSLSSTGELFF. CDR3 bases: TGTGCCAGCAGTCTCTCGAGCACCGGGGAGCTGTTTTTT. The chain joins TRBV2 to TRBJ2-2; no reliable D call. Germline V gives CDR1 SNHLY, CDR2 FYNNEI. The CDR3 is made up of 13 amino acids. Trimming left V 5 bases short and J 4 bases short, with 8 bases between.

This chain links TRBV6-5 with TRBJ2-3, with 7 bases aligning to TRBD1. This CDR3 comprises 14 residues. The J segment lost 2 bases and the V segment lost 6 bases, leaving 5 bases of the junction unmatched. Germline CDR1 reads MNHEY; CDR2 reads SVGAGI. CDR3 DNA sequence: TGTGCCAGCAGACCTGGACAGGCCACAGATACGCAGTATTTT. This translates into CASRPGQATDTQYF.

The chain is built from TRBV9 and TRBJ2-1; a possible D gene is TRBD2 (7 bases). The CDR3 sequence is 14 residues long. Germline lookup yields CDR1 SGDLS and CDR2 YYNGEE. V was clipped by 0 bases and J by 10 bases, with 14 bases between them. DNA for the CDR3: TGTGCCAGCAGCGTAGTCGGGGGGCCAGAGGAGCAGTTCTTC. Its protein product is CASSVVGGPEEQFF. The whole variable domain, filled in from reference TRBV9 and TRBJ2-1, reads DSGVTQTPKHLITATGQRVTLRCSPRSGDLSVYWYQQSLDQGLQFLIQYYNGEERAKGNILERFSAQQFPDLHSELNLSSLELGDSALYFCASSVVGGPEEQFFGPGTRLTVL.

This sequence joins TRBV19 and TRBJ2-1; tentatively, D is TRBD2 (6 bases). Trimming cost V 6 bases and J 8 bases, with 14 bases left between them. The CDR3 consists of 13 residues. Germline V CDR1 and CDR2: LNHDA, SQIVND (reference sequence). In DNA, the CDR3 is TGTGCCAGTAGAGTCGGGACTTCAGATGAGCAGTTCTTC. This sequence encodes CASRVGTSDEQFF.

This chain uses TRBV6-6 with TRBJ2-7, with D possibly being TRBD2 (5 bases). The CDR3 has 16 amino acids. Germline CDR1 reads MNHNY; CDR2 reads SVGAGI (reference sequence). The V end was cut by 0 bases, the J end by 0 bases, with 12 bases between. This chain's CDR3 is CASSYSQRPSSYEQYF. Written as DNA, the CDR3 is TGTGCCAGCAGTTACTCTCAGCGGCCGAGCTCCTACGAGCAGTACTTC.